Listed below are T cell receptor beta chains from one sample, sequenced in a study of regulatory T cells in long-lasting Graves disease. TCRdb independently ran MiXCR on the multiplex PCR reads; one entry per CDR3 protein. This sample yields a few hundred thousand distinct CDR3 sequences, of which around 15% are seen a single time; 20% to 25% belongs to the top ten. This same sample was also part of a study on T cells in Graves' hyperthyroidism and ophthalmopathy.

The sequences come from peripheral blood mononuclear cells (PBMCs), collected at new diagnosis, from a patient treated with antithyroid drugs. These receptors all stem from a woman under 30 with Graves disease. Each CDR3 is given with its conserved first and last residue. Fields, in order: V gene, J gene, clone size, D gene, CDR3 DNA, CDR3 protein. The D gene is left open where the match is weak. Size is omitted from some rows. Given values are once, few, many or a class for expanded clones.

V gene: TRBV2; J gene: TRBJ2-3; clone size: many; D gene: TRBD2; CDR3 DNA: TGTGCCAGCGGATATTGGCGGGAGACAGATACGCAGTATTTT; CDR3 protein: CASGYWRETDTQYF
V gene: TRBV5-1; J gene: TRBJ2-1; clone size: few; D gene: .; CDR3 DNA: TGCGCCAGCAGCTCTCCTAGCAATGAGCAGTTCTTC; CDR3 protein: CASSSPSNEQFF
V gene: TRBV6-1; J gene: TRBJ2-3; clone size: many; D gene: .; CDR3 DNA: TGTGCCAGCAAGTTAGGAGGGCGCACAGATACGCAGTATTTT; CDR3 protein: CASKLGGRTDTQYF
V gene: TRBV14; J gene: TRBJ2-5; clone size: few; D gene: .; CDR3 DNA: TGTGCCAGCAGCCAACTAAGGGAGACCCAGTACTTC; CDR3 protein: CASSQLRETQYF
V gene: TRBV20-1; J gene: TRBJ1-2; clone size: .; D gene: .; CDR3 DNA: TGCAGTGCTCCAGGACCAACGGGGGGCTATGGCTACACCTTC; CDR3 protein: CSAPGPTGGYGYTF
V gene: TRBV9; J gene: TRBJ2-1; clone size: few; D gene: .; CDR3 DNA: TGTGCCAGCAGTTCCCCATCCGAGGCCCATGGGCCCAATGAGCAGTTCTTC; CDR3 protein: CASSSPSEAHGPNEQFF
V gene: TRBV12-3/TRBV12-4; J gene: TRBJ2-7; clone size: many; D gene: .; CDR3 DNA: TGTGCCAGCTCTTCAGGTCCAGCATCCGAGCAGTACTTC; CDR3 protein: CASSSGPASEQYF
V gene: TRBV5-1; J gene: TRBJ2-1; clone size: .; D gene: TRBD2; CDR3 DNA: TGCGCCAGCAGCCGGGGGGCTAGCGGGACATGGCACAATGAGCAGTTCTTC; CDR3 protein: CASSRGASGTWHNEQFF
V gene: TRBV28; J gene: TRBJ1-5; clone size: .; D gene: .; CDR3 DNA: TGTGCCAGCAGTCTAGACTGGGGTGGTCAGCCCCAGCATTTT; CDR3 protein: CASSLDWGGQPQHF
V gene: TRBV19; J gene: TRBJ1-1; clone size: .; D gene: TRBD1; CDR3 DNA: TGTGCCAGTAGGGAAAAGACAGGGGCGAGGAGCACTGAAGCTTTCTTT; CDR3 protein: CASREKTGARSTEAFF
V gene: TRBV11-2; J gene: TRBJ1-5; clone size: many; D gene: TRBD1; CDR3 DNA: TGTGCCAGCAGCCCATGGACAGGGAGAGGCAATCAGCCCCAGCATTTT; CDR3 protein: CASSPWTGRGNQPQHF
V gene: TRBV19; J gene: TRBJ2-7; clone size: few; D gene: .; CDR3 DNA: TGTGCCAGTAGTACCACGGGACCCCCATCCGAGCAGTACTTC; CDR3 protein: CASSTTGPPSEQYF
V gene: TRBV6-1; J gene: TRBJ1-4; clone size: .; D gene: .; CDR3 DNA: TGTGCCAGCACTGAAACCGGGACAACTAATGAAAAACTGTTTTTT; CDR3 protein: CASTETGTTNEKLFF
V gene: TRBV7-8; J gene: TRBJ2-1; clone size: many; D gene: TRBD2; CDR3 DNA: TGTGCCAGCAGCAAAGGACTAGCGGGAGTTCCGGGCGATGAGCAGTTCTTC; CDR3 protein: CASSKGLAGVPGDEQFF
V gene: TRBV24-1; J gene: TRBJ1-2; clone size: few; D gene: .; CDR3 DNA: TGTGCCACCAGTGAGCACCGGGACTTCGCGGCCTACACCTTC; CDR3 protein: CATSEHRDFAAYTF
V gene: TRBV27; J gene: TRBJ2-3; clone size: many; D gene: .; CDR3 DNA: TGTGCCAGCAGTTTGCGTGTGGTTGGTACAGATACGCAGTATTTT; CDR3 protein: CASSLRVVGTDTQYF
V gene: TRBV28; J gene: TRBJ1-2; clone size: many; D gene: .; CDR3 DNA: TGTGCCAGCAGAGGCGAGATTTTCTATGGCTACACCTTC; CDR3 protein: CASRGEIFYGYTF
V gene: TRBV3-1; J gene: TRBJ1-1; clone size: many; D gene: .; CDR3 DNA: TGTGCCAGCAGCCAGCGGGGGCCGGATGAAGCTTTCTTT; CDR3 protein: CASSQRGPDEAFF
V gene: TRBV9; J gene: TRBJ2-7; clone size: few; D gene: .; CDR3 DNA: TGTGCCAGCAGCGTACGTTCGGGTAGCGGATACGAGCAGTACTTC; CDR3 protein: CASSVRSGSGYEQYF
V gene: TRBV6-1; J gene: TRBJ2-7; clone size: .; D gene: .; CDR3 DNA: TGTGCCAGCATAAAGGGGGGGACCGGTATCTACGAGCAGTACTTC; CDR3 protein: CASIKGGTGIYEQYF
V gene: TRBV4-1; J gene: TRBJ2-7; clone size: few; D gene: .; CDR3 DNA: TGCGCCAGCAGCCAAGAACGCCGGACATCCTACGAGCAGTACTTC; CDR3 protein: CASSQERRTSYEQYF
V gene: TRBV20-1; J gene: TRBJ2-1; clone size: few; D gene: TRBD2; CDR3 DNA: TGCAGTACCTCCCCGGGACTAGCTTTTCATGAGCAGTTCTTC; CDR3 protein: CSTSPGLAFHEQFF
V gene: TRBV28; J gene: TRBJ2-3; clone size: .; D gene: .; CDR3 DNA: TGTGCCAGCAGTTTAACCGGGACATCGGCCGATACGCAGTATTTT; CDR3 protein: CASSLTGTSADTQYF
V gene: TRBV5-5; J gene: TRBJ1-1; clone size: few; D gene: .; CDR3 DNA: TGTGCCAGCAGCCACGTAGGGTTATACACTGAAGCTTTCTTT; CDR3 protein: CASSHVGLYTEAFF
V gene: TRBV11-2; J gene: TRBJ1-3; clone size: .; D gene: TRBD1; CDR3 DNA: TGTGCCAGCAGCTACCCCGGACAGGGATCGTCTGGAAACACCATATATTTT; CDR3 protein: CASSYPGQGSSGNTIYF
V gene: TRBV20-1; J gene: TRBJ2-7; clone size: many; D gene: .; CDR3 DNA: TGCAGTGTCTCGGTTGTACCCGAGCAGTACTTC; CDR3 protein: CSVSVVPEQYF
V gene: TRBV3-1; J gene: TRBJ2-6; clone size: .; D gene: TRBD1; CDR3 DNA: TGTGCCAGCAGCAACGACAGGGTCTTCTCTGGGGCCAACGTCCTGACTTTC; CDR3 protein: CASSNDRVFSGANVLTF
V gene: TRBV19; J gene: TRBJ2-3; clone size: few; D gene: .; CDR3 DNA: TGTGCCAGTAGTCCGGGACACACTAGCACAGATACGCAGTATTTT; CDR3 protein: CASSPGHTSTDTQYF
V gene: TRBV7-9; J gene: TRBJ2-1; clone size: many; D gene: .; CDR3 DNA: TGTGCCAGCAGCCCGGGGGTGGACAATGAGCAGTTCTTC; CDR3 protein: CASSPGVDNEQFF
V gene: TRBV7-2; J gene: TRBJ1-2; clone size: .; D gene: .; CDR3 DNA: TGTGCCAGCAGCTTAGCTGCCCTTGCCGTGTCTAACTATGGCTACACCTTC; CDR3 protein: CASSLAALAVSNYGYTF
V gene: TRBV10-3; J gene: TRBJ2-3; clone size: once; D gene: TRBD2; CDR3 DNA: TGTGCCATCGGGAAGGGACTAGCGGGTACAGATACGCAGTATTTT; CDR3 protein: CAIGKGLAGTDTQYF
V gene: TRBV20-1; J gene: TRBJ1-1; clone size: few; D gene: .; CDR3 DNA: TGCAGTGCTTCGGACAGCACTGAAGCTTTCTTT; CDR3 protein: CSASDSTEAFF
V gene: TRBV9; J gene: TRBJ1-5; clone size: .; D gene: .; CDR3 DNA: TGTGCCAGCAGCGTAGCTCCAGGGGTCGATCAGCCCCAGCATTTT; CDR3 protein: CASSVAPGVDQPQHF
V gene: TRBV28; J gene: TRBJ2-1; clone size: many; D gene: .; CDR3 DNA: TGTGCCAGCAGTTTTGGTTTGCGGCAACCCCCCAATGAGCAGTTCTTC; CDR3 protein: CASSFGLRQPPNEQFF
V gene: TRBV7-2; J gene: TRBJ2-7; clone size: many; D gene: .; CDR3 DNA: TGTGCCAGCAGCTTAGAGGCCATTAGCTCCTACGAGCAGTACTTC; CDR3 protein: CASSLEAISSYEQYF
V gene: TRBV20-1; J gene: TRBJ2-1; clone size: many; D gene: .; CDR3 DNA: TGCAGTGCCAAAAACCGGTTTGGGGAGGTTGAGGAGCAGTTCTTC; CDR3 protein: CSAKNRFGEVEEQFF
V gene: TRBV20-1; J gene: TRBJ2-7; clone size: many; D gene: .; CDR3 DNA: TGCAGTGCTAGGCACCGACAAGGGCGTTGGGACGAGCAGTACTTC; CDR3 protein: CSARHRQGRWDEQYF
V gene: TRBV3-1; J gene: TRBJ2-7; clone size: many; D gene: TRBD1; CDR3 DNA: TGTGCCAGCAGCCCACCGGGACAGGAAAGGTTGGAGCAGTACTTC; CDR3 protein: CASSPPGQERLEQYF
V gene: TRBV5-1; J gene: TRBJ1-4; clone size: few; D gene: .; CDR3 DNA: TGCGCCAGCAGGTTGGGCCAGGGCGAGGTGGGAACTAATGAAAAACTGTTTTTT; CDR3 protein: CASRLGQGEVGTNEKLFF
V gene: TRBV12-3/TRBV12-4; J gene: TRBJ1-1; clone size: .; D gene: .; CDR3 DNA: TGTGCCAGCAACCCTGGGGGCCAGCGGACTGAAGCTTTCTTT; CDR3 protein: CASNPGGQRTEAFF
V gene: TRBV9; J gene: TRBJ1-1; clone size: .; D gene: TRBD1; CDR3 DNA: TGTGCCAGCAGCGTAGGGGGGACAGGGGGGACTGAAGCTTTCTTT; CDR3 protein: CASSVGGTGGTEAFF
V gene: TRBV7-2; J gene: TRBJ1-5; clone size: few; D gene: .; CDR3 DNA: TGTGCCAGCAGCTTAGGGCAGTGGAATCAGCCCCAGCATTTT; CDR3 protein: CASSLGQWNQPQHF
V gene: TRBV27; J gene: TRBJ2-3; clone size: few; D gene: .; CDR3 DNA: TGTGCCAGCAGTTTATCAGGCTCACTAGGAGGTAGCACAGATACGCAGTATTTT; CDR3 protein: CASSLSGSLGGSTDTQYF
V gene: TRBV5-1; J gene: TRBJ2-1; clone size: few; D gene: TRBD1; CDR3 DNA: TGCGCCAGCAGCCCTACCGGGACAGGGGGAGTCAATGAGCAGTTCTTC; CDR3 protein: CASSPTGTGGVNEQFF
V gene: TRBV12-3/TRBV12-4; J gene: TRBJ2-2; clone size: .; D gene: .; CDR3 DNA: TGTGCCAGCAGTTTGGGGACCACGAGCACCGGGGAGCTGTTTTTT; CDR3 protein: CASSLGTTSTGELFF
V gene: TRBV7-9; J gene: TRBJ2-5; clone size: few; D gene: .; CDR3 DNA: TGTGCCAGCAGCTTAGTAGGGGCTGTCCCTGGGACCCAGTACTTC; CDR3 protein: CASSLVGAVPGTQYF
V gene: TRBV3-1; J gene: TRBJ1-1; clone size: many; D gene: .; CDR3 DNA: TGTGCCAGCAGCCAAGCCGCCGTCAGGAGCACTGAAGCTTTCTTT; CDR3 protein: CASSQAAVRSTEAFF
V gene: TRBV20-1; J gene: TRBJ2-1; clone size: .; D gene: TRBD2; CDR3 DNA: TGCAGTGCTAGAGATTATCGGACTAGCGGGAGGTCAGGGTTCTTC; CDR3 protein: CSARDYRTSGRSGFF
V gene: TRBV6-2/TRBV6-3; J gene: TRBJ2-4; clone size: .; D gene: .; CDR3 DNA: TGTGCCAGCAGTTACTCGCGAAACATTCAGTACTTC; CDR3 protein: CASSYSRNIQYF
V gene: TRBV27; J gene: TRBJ2-7; clone size: many; D gene: .; CDR3 DNA: TGTGCCAGCCGGGCTAGCGCCCACGAGCAGTACTTC; CDR3 protein: CASRASAHEQYF
V gene: TRBV6-2/TRBV6-3; J gene: TRBJ2-3; clone size: .; D gene: TRBD2; CDR3 DNA: TGTGCCAGCAGACGACTCCTTCCGGGACTAGCGGGAGGAACAGATACGCAGTATTTT; CDR3 protein: CASRRLLPGLAGGTDTQYF
V gene: TRBV6-1; J gene: TRBJ1-5; clone size: many; D gene: TRBD1; CDR3 DNA: TGTGCCAGCAGTGACGGACAGGGGGCACTGAGCAATCAGCCCCAGCATTTT; CDR3 protein: CASSDGQGALSNQPQHF
V gene: TRBV28; J gene: TRBJ2-3; clone size: many; D gene: .; CDR3 DNA: TGTGCCAGCAGTTTACTCACAGATACGCAGTATTTT; CDR3 protein: CASSLLTDTQYF